One sample yielded the 29 T cell receptor beta chains listed below, sequenced in a study of cytomegalovirus exposure and HLA in healthy donors. The study ran its PCR with 60 Vbeta and 13 Jbeta primers. The repertoire was sequenced with immunoSEQ multiplex PCR; TCRdb's copy has only in-frame clones and lacks some. The table records roughly 170,000 clones, roughly 80% of them present only once. The sample was PBMCs. All receptors derive from a woman aged 18 to 35 in good health and CMV-seronegative.

The chain employs TRBV5-6 and TRBJ2-1; possibly TRBD2 for D (5 bases). CDR1 is SGHDT and CDR2 is YYEEEE in the germline V gene. V was cut by 0 bases and J by 5 bases, with 6 bases left in between. The CDR3 is 13 amino acids. CDR3 sequence (DNA): TGTGCCAGCAGCTTGGAGGGAGACAATGAGCAGTTCTTC. Protein sequence: CASSLEGDNEQFF.

This sequence joins TRBV28 and TRBJ1-1, with a possible D match to TRBD1 (6 bases). This CDR3 region has 16 residues. Trimming shortened V by 3 bases and J by 0 bases, and 14 bases separated the two germline ends. Per germline, CDR1 MDHEN and CDR2 SYDVKM. CDR3 residues: CASSFLDSLMNTEAFF. The CDR3 DNA reads as TGTGCCAGCAGTTTTTTGGACAGCCTCATGAACACTGAAGCTTTCTTT.

J is TRBJ1-1 and V is TRBV18; no firm D call. CDR1 is KGHSH and CDR2 is LQKENI in the germline V gene. This CDR3 comprises 13 residues. Deletions cut 6 bases from V and 1 base from J, with 9 bases between. CDR3 DNA: TGTGCCAGCTCTCCGTCCGGGAACACTGAAGCTTTCTTT. Residues: CASSPSGNTEAFF.

This clone was recorded a few times. The gene calls are TRBV4-3 and TRBJ2-7, with D perhaps matching TRBD2 (6 bases). The germline gives CDR1 LGHNA, CDR2 YSLEER. The CDR3 has 16 residues. Trimming took 1 base from V and 2 from J, leaving 15 bases between them. Here the CDR3 DNA reads TGCGCCAGCAGCCAAGTAGTAACGGGACTCCCCTACGAGCAGTACTTC. It yields the protein CASSQVVTGLPYEQYF.

This rearrangement joins TRBV11-2 to TRBJ2-1, with 7 bases aligning to TRBD2. Per germline, CDR1 SGHAT and CDR2 FQNNGV. The CDR3 is made up of 14 amino acids. Losses at the gene ends were 6 bases for V and 6 bases for J; bases not matched to a gene: 8. The CDR3 sequence is CASSVAGVVNEQFF. As DNA, the CDR3 is TGTGCCAGCAGTGTGGCGGGAGTGGTCAATGAGCAGTTCTTC.

This chain joins TRBV6-6 and TRBJ2-1, with 10 nucleotides matching TRBD2. Germline V gene data show CDR1 as MNHNY and CDR2 as SVGAGI (reference sequence). Unmatched junction bases numbered 12, after V lost 8 bases and J lost 5 bases. The CDR3 spans 16 residues. The CDR3 sequence is CASFLAGGNADNEQFF. The CDR3 DNA follows: TGTGCCAGCTTTTTAGCGGGAGGTAATGCCGACAATGAGCAGTTCTTC.

This chain connects TRBV7-9 to TRBJ2-5; 14 bases line up with TRBD2. The V gene end was trimmed by 5 bases and the J gene end by 5 bases; junction bases not matched to a gene: 7. From germline, CDR1 is SEHNR and CDR2 FQNEAQ (reference sequence). This CDR3 is built from 16 residues. The CDR3, as DNA: TGTGCCAGCAGCCCGGGACTAGCGGGAGATTCGGAGACCCAGTACTTC. It is translated as CASSPGLAGDSETQYF.

The chain links TRBV5-4 to TRBJ2-1; no reliable D call. V was shortened by 0 bases and J by 3 bases, with 10 bases between the two germline ends. The CDR3 is made up of 15 amino acids. From germline, CDR1 is SGHNT and CDR2 YYREEE (reference sequence). CDR3 in amino acids: CASSLGLQNYNEQFF. In nucleotides, the CDR3 is TGTGCCAGCAGCTTGGGGCTTCAGAACTACAATGAGCAGTTCTTC. The entire variable domain, with the rest obtained from reference TRBV5-4 and TRBJ2-1, is as follows: ETGVTQSPTHLIKTRGQQVTLRCSSQSGHNTVSWYQQALGQGPQFIFQYYREEENGRGNFPPRFSGLQFPNYSSELNVNALELDDSALYLCASSLGLQNYNEQFFGPGTRLTVL.

The rearrangement joins TRBV7-9 to TRBJ1-2; D might be TRBD1 (6 bases). Germline V gene sequence: CDR1 SEHNR, CDR2 FQNEAQ (reference sequence). V lost 5 bases and J lost 7, with 11 bases in between. The CDR3 totals 12 residues. The DNA of the CDR3 is TGTGCCAGCAGCAAGGGGGGGGTTGGCTACACCTTC. Translated: CASSKGGVGYTF.

V usage is TRBV7-2 and J usage is TRBJ2-7; 12 bases are a match to TRBD2. This CDR3 is 15 amino acids long. The V gene's germline CDR1 is SGHTA and CDR2 FQGNSA. Losses at the gene ends were 6 bases for V and 3 bases for J; bases not matched to a gene: 6. DNA for the CDR3: TGTGCCAGCAGGTACTCTAGCGGGAGGGGCTACGAGCAGTACTTC. Protein: CASRYSSGRGYEQYF.

The chain is built from TRBV4-1 and TRBJ2-7; D is perhaps TRBD1 (5 bases). The V gene lost 0 bases and the J gene lost 1 base, with 16 bases spanning the gap. The CDR3 runs to 17 residues. The V gene's germline CDR1 is MGHRA and CDR2 YSYEKL. The DNA for the CDR3 is TGCGCCAGCAGCCAAGACTCCCCTGGACAAAAGTCCTACGAGCAGTACTTC. Amino acids: CASSQDSPGQKSYEQYF.

CDR3 coding DNA: TGTGCCAGCGCCCAAATCGGCGGAAACAACAATGAGCAGTTCTTC. It specifies CASAQIGGNNNEQFF. The chain uses TRBV6-4 and TRBJ2-1, with unresolved D. This CDR3 comprises 15 residues. V lost 8 bases and J 5 bases, leaving 19 bases between the germline ends. Germline V gene sequence: CDR1 MRHNA, CDR2 SNTAGT.

The chain recombines TRBV11-2 with TRBJ2-1, with TRBD2 matching over 10 bases. The junction had 0 bases not matched to a gene; V was cut back by 4 bases and J by 0 bases. The CDR3 extends over 15 amino acids. CDR1 is SGHAT and CDR2 is FQNNGV in the germline V gene. Here the CDR3 reads CASSSSGSSYNEQFF. The DNA for the CDR3 is TGTGCCAGCAGCTCTAGCGGGAGCTCCTACAATGAGCAGTTCTTC.

This sequence joins TRBV28 and TRBJ2-1; 9 bases agree with TRBD2. CDR1 is MDHEN and CDR2 is SYDVKM in the germline V gene. Trimming removed 1 base from V and 6 bases from J; junction bases left unmatched: 10. This CDR3 has 17 residues. CDR3 sequence reads: CASSLSFRLADRNEQFF. DNA of the CDR3: TGTGCCAGCAGTTTATCGTTTCGACTAGCGGACCGCAATGAGCAGTTCTTC. Drawing the rest from reference TRBV28 and TRBJ2-1, the complete variable domain is DVKVTQSSRYLVKRTGEKVFLECVQDMDHENMFWYRQDPGLGLRLIYFSYDVKMKEKGDIPEGYSVSREKKERFSLILESASTNQTSMYLCASSLSFRLADRNEQFFGPGTRLTVL.

This clone showed up just once. The rearrangement joins TRBV11-2 to TRBJ1-1, with D tentatively TRBD1 (6 bases). CDR1 SGHAT and CDR2 FQNNGV come from the germline V gene. Trimming took off 2 bases at V and 9 bases at J, with 10 bases between the two ends. There are 12 residues in the CDR3. The CDR3 DNA is TGTGCCAGCAGCTTATGGACAGAACAAGCTTTCTTT. The encoded protein is CASSLWTEQAFF.

The chain combines TRBV9 with TRBJ2-3; 8 positions match TRBD1. Trimming at V came to 2 bases and at J to 6 bases, leaving 11 bases not matched to a gene. This CDR3 has 16 residues. Germline V CDR1 and CDR2: SGDLS, YYNGEE. CDR3 in amino acids: CASSVIKTGAGDTQYF. DNA of the CDR3: TGTGCCAGCAGCGTCATTAAGACAGGGGCTGGCGATACGCAGTATTTT.

This clone was counted a few times. The genes are TRBV28 and TRBJ2-5; D is ambiguous. The V and J ends lost 3 bases and 7 bases respectively, with 15 bases between them. CDR1 and CDR2 from the germline V gene are MDHEN and SYDVKM. The CDR3 has 14 amino acids. The CDR3 loop reads CASSLIVGPVTQYF. The CDR3 DNA reads as TGTGCCAGCAGTTTGATCGTTGGGCCGGTGACCCAGTACTTC.

The chain couples TRBV4-1 to TRBJ2-1, with 8 positions matching TRBD2. This CDR3 spans 17 amino acids. J was trimmed by 6 bases and V by 3 bases; bases with no gene match: 13. Germline-derived CDR1 and CDR2 are MGHRA and YSYEKL. In nucleotides, the CDR3 is TGCGCCAGCAGCCATACTTTCTTTAGCGGGATTTCCAATGAGCAGTTCTTC. This codes for CASSHTFFSGISNEQFF.

The chain recombines TRBV19 with TRBJ1-1; D is ambiguous. The germline V gene has CDR1 LNHDA and CDR2 SQIVND (reference sequence). The CDR3 extends over 13 amino acids. The V gene lost 4 bases and the J gene lost 6 bases, with 12 bases spanning the gap. The DNA for the CDR3 is TGTGCCAGTAGTACCCTTATGTTGTCTGAAGCTTTCTTT. It specifies CASSTLMLSEAFF.

The chain uses TRBV5-1 and TRBJ1-4, with D possibly being TRBD1 (5 bases). Trimming removed 4 bases from V and 2 bases from J, with 15 bases in between. Germline loops: CDR1 SGHRS, CDR2 YFSETQ. The CDR3 covers 16 residues. This chain's CDR3 is CASSRQGGGTNEKLFF. The CDR3 DNA reads TGCGCCAGCAGCCGGCAGGGAGGTGGGACTAATGAAAAACTGTTTTTT.

The genes are TRBV18 and TRBJ2-1, with a tentative D call TRBD1 (5 bases). From germline, CDR1 is KGHSH and CDR2 LQKENI. V was pared by 0 bases and J by 8 bases, with 14 bases between. The CDR3 is made up of 15 amino acids. The CDR3 region is CASSPPTGRGYEQFF. The CDR3 DNA reads as TGTGCCAGCTCACCACCCACCGGTAGGGGCTATGAGCAGTTCTTC.

This chain joins TRBV27 and TRBJ1-5, with 11 nucleotides matching TRBD1. There are 17 residues in the CDR3. Losses at the gene ends were 3 bases for V and 3 bases for J; bases not matched to a gene: 7. The germline gives CDR1 MNHEY, CDR2 SMNVEV (reference sequence). The CDR3 loop reads CASSFSGTGGINQPQHF. The CDR3 coding sequence is TGTGCCAGCAGTTTCTCCGGGACAGGGGGTATCAATCAGCCCCAGCATTTT.

This chain links TRBV5-1 with TRBJ2-3; 8 nucleotides line up with TRBD1. This CDR3 has 15 amino acids. The V gene's germline CDR1 is SGHRS and CDR2 YFSETQ. The V segment lost 4 bases and the J segment 1 base; nucleotides outside the gene matches: 5. The CDR3 loop reads CASSTGGRGTDTQYF. The DNA of the CDR3 is TGCGCCAGCAGCACAGGGGGGAGAGGCACAGATACGCAGTATTTT.

The chain uses TRBV10-3 and TRBJ2-5; 8 bases fit TRBD1. V shed 6 bases, J shed 4 bases, and the junction held 13 bases outside the gene matches. The germline V gene encodes CDR1 ENHRY and CDR2 SYGVKD. There are 16 residues in the CDR3. CDR3 amino acids: CAIRDRDLASAETQYF. CDR3 sequence (DNA): TGTGCCATCAGGGACAGGGACTTGGCCAGCGCAGAGACCCAGTACTTC.

CDR3 amino acids: CASSWGLYEQYF. CDR3 bases: TGTGCCAGCAGCTGGGGACTCTACGAGCAGTACTTC. V usage is TRBV13 and J usage is TRBJ2-7; perhaps TRBD2 as D (6 bases). In germline, CDR1 is PRHDT, CDR2 FYEKMQ (reference sequence). This CDR3 is 12 amino acids long. Trimming cost V 4 bases and J 3 bases, with 7 bases left between them.

This sequence joins TRBV9 and TRBJ2-5; the match to TRBD2 covers 11 bases. V gave up 2 bases and J gave up 2 bases; unmatched junction bases: 5. The CDR3 length is 16 residues. Germline CDR1 SGDLS, CDR2 YYNGEE. The CDR3 sequence: CASSVSGTSGQETQYF. The CDR3 bases are TGTGCCAGCAGCGTGAGCGGGACTAGCGGACAAGAGACCCAGTACTTC.

This clone was observed once. This chain links TRBV11-2 with TRBJ2-1; 8 positions match TRBD2. CDR1 is SGHAT, CDR2 FQNNGV, per germline. The CDR3 runs 14 residues. Germline trimming cut 0 bases from V and 7 bases from J; bases unmatched to any gene: 2. The CDR3, as DNA: TGTGCCAGCAGCTTAGAACCGGGGGGGAATGAGCAGTTCTTC. This gives the protein CASSLEPGGNEQFF.

CDR3 protein: CATSRGQPRGNTIYF. The DNA of the CDR3 is TGTGCCACCAGCAGAGGACAGCCACGGGGAAACACCATATATTTT. The chain has TRBV15 and TRBJ1-3; TRBD1 might be the D (5 bases). Germline V lookup: CDR1 LNHNV, CDR2 YYDKDF (reference sequence). The CDR3 contains 15 residues. Trimming left V 1 base short and J 4 bases short, with 11 bases between.

The chain has TRBV29-1 and TRBJ1-2; the D gene is possibly TRBD1 (6 bases). The CDR3 is made up of 13 amino acids. Germline-derived CDR1 and CDR2 are SQVTM and ANQGSEA. Trimming stripped 5 bases from V and 4 bases from J, with 14 bases between. The CDR3 loop is CSVPKPGAYGYTF. The CDR3 DNA reads as TGCAGCGTTCCCAAACCAGGGGCCTATGGCTACACCTTC.